The 16 T cell receptor beta chains reported below all come from one sample, sequenced in a study of tumor and adjacent non-tumor tissue in lung cancer. The library came from three nested PCR rounds adapted from ARM-PCR protocols. TCRdb used MiXCR to reprocess the multiplex PCR reads, holding one entry per CDR3 protein. The profile shows 130,000 or so distinct CDR3 sequences, approximately 71% of them singletons. RNA was extracted from bulk tissue without any cell sorting. Sequencing was done on a sample of lung tumor tissue. The receptors were gathered from a man under 40 with non-small cell lung cancer.

This chain links TRBV7-8 with TRBJ1-5, with 9 bases identical to TRBD1. J was trimmed by 6 bases and V by 4 bases; bases with no gene match: 4. The CDR3 has 14 amino acids. Germline CDR1 reads SGHVS; CDR2 reads FQNEAQ. CDR3 DNA: TGTGCCAGCAGCTCCACAGGGGGCTCTCAGCCCCAGCATTTT. It codes for CASSSTGGSQPQHF.

Regarding this clonotype: The final CDR3 position lacks the conserved phenylalanine or tryptophan, pointing to a likely read error. The gene calls are TRBV29-1 and TRBJ2-2, with 9 bases fitting TRBD1. Germline V CDR1 and CDR2: SQVTM, ANQGSEA. This CDR3 is built from 15 residues. The CDR3 reads CGVDTGTGLAGELFS. The DNA for the CDR3 is TGCGGCGTTGATACCGGGACAGGGTTGGCCGGGGAGCTGTTTTCT.

This clonotype was recorded only once. Since a much larger clone is just one base distant, this may be a read error. This rearrangement joins TRBV20-1 to TRBJ1-3; TRBD1 aligns across 9 bases. CDR1 and CDR2 from the germline V gene are DFQATT and SNEGSKA (reference sequence). The V gene end was trimmed by 8 bases and the J gene end by 4 bases; junction bases not matched to a gene: 6. This CDR3 is 13 amino acids long. Here the CDR3 reads CSTITGGGNTIYF. In nucleotides, the CDR3 is TGCAGTACCATAACAGGGGGCGGAAACACCATATATTTT.

Many counts were recorded for this clonotype. J is TRBJ2-3 and V is TRBV6-5, with D perhaps TRBD1 or TRBD2 (5 bases each). Germline CDR1 MNHEY, CDR2 SVGAGI. V shed 6 bases and J shed 6 bases, with 13 bases lying between them. The CDR3 has 13 residues. The CDR3: CASREGWGDTQYF. Written as DNA, the CDR3 is TGTGCCAGCAGAGAGGGGTGGGGTGATACGCAGTATTTT.

This clonotype was recorded at least ten times. This chain links TRBV29-1 with TRBJ1-2, with D perhaps TRBD1 (5 bases). CDR3 length: 12 residues. Germline CDR1 reads SQVTM; CDR2 reads ANQGSEA. Trimming took 7 bases from V and 3 from J, leaving 12 bases between them. As DNA, the CDR3 is TGCAGCGCTGCGCAGGGATACTATGGCTACACCTTC. Translation gives CSAAQGYYGYTF.

Worth noting for this clonotype: Since a much larger clone is just one base distant, this may be a read error. V and J are TRBV4-2 and TRBJ2-3; perhaps TRBD2 as D (6 bases). This CDR3 contains 14 residues. Germline-derived CDR1 and CDR2 are LGHNA and YNFKEQ. CDR3 sequence: CTSSQGEGTDTQYF. In nucleotides, the CDR3 is TGTACCAGCAGCCAAGGGGAGGGCACAGATACGCAGTATTTT.

This clonotype was counted many times. This chain joins TRBV20-1 and TRBJ1-4; weak D call: TRBD1 (6 bases). The CDR3 sequence is 16 residues long. Per germline, CDR1 DFQATT and CDR2 SNEGSKA (reference sequence). V was shortened by 4 bases and J by 0 bases, with 15 bases between the two germline ends. DNA for the CDR3: TGCAGTGCTACCTACAGGGTCCTTGCAACTAATGAAAAACTGTTTTTT. It translates to CSATYRVLATNEKLFF.

In this sample, this clonotype turned up many times. The chain employs TRBV5-4 and TRBJ2-2; TRBD1 matches 9 bases. The J segment lost 1 base and the V segment lost 4 bases, leaving 8 bases of the junction unmatched. Germline V gene sequence: CDR1 SGHNT, CDR2 YYREEE (reference sequence). The CDR3 totals 17 residues. The CDR3 is CASSRGPGQGNTGELFF. The CDR3, as DNA: TGTGCCAGCAGCCGAGGGCCGGGACAGGGGAACACCGGGGAGCTGTTTTTT.

This clonotype was observed a single time. Just one base apart from a much larger clone, this may be a read error. This sequence joins TRBV20-1 and TRBJ2-5, with 14 bases aligning to TRBD2. Looked up from germline, CDR1 is DFQATT and CDR2 is SNEGSKA (reference sequence). The CDR3 contains 14 residues. This chain's CDR3 is CTARLAGGRETQYF. In DNA form, the CDR3 reads TGCACTGCTAGACTAGCGGGAGGGCGGGAGACCCAGTACTTC.

Comments on this clonotype: The junction and the germline gene differ at one end; a read error may be behind it. V and J are TRBV20-1 and TRBJ2-3, with 14 bases that match TRBD2. Germline V gives CDR1 DFQATT, CDR2 SNEGSKA (reference sequence). This CDR3 contains 17 residues. The CDR3 region is CSAKGLAGAASTDMQYF. For the CDR3, the DNA is TGTAGTGCCAAGGGACTAGCGGGGGCCGCTAGCACAGATATGCAGTATTTT.

About this clonotype: A much more abundant neighbour one base away suggests this may be a read error. The rearrangement uses TRBV5-6 and TRBJ2-1; 8 bases line up with TRBD2. In germline, CDR1 is SGHDT, CDR2 YYEEEE. The CDR3 is 15 amino acids. The CDR3 loop is CASSGPGLVYNEKFF. DNA for the CDR3: TGTGCCAGCAGCGGCCCGGGACTAGTTTACAATGAGAAGTTCTTC.

On this clonotype itself: The conserved final phenylalanine or tryptophan is absent from the CDR3, which likely points to a read error. The J gene is TRBJ2-2, the V gene TRBV6-1; weak D call: TRBD1 (6 bases). The length of the CDR3 is 15 residues. Germline values: CDR1 MNHNS, CDR2 SASEGT. Trimming removed 0 bases at V and 10 bases at J, with 15 bases between. This chain's CDR3 is CASSEALQGAVELFY. Written as DNA, the CDR3 is TGTGCCAGCAGTGAAGCCCTACAGGGCGCCGTGGAGCTGTTTTAT.

Turning to this clonotype: A single base separates this from a much larger clone, so it may be a read error. V usage is TRBV12-3 or TRBV12-4 and J usage is TRBJ1-4; TRBD1 might be the D (6 bases). The CDR3 is made up of 13 amino acids. The CDR3 loop reads CASVRGDNEKLLF. CDR3 nucleotides: TGTGCCAGCGTCAGGGGAGATAATGAAAAACTGCTTTTT.

This clonotype was detected ten times or more. The genes are TRBV6-1 and TRBJ1-6, with D hard to call. CDR1 is MNHNS, CDR2 SASEGT, per germline. Between the trimmed V and J ends, which lost 8 bases and 9 bases, there was a span of 20 bases. The CDR3 loop spans 15 amino acids. CDR3 loop: CASWVAKALGSPLHF. For the CDR3, the DNA is TGTGCCAGCTGGGTCGCGAAGGCTTTAGGTTCACCCCTCCACTTT.

Remarks on this clonotype: The junction does not match germline at one end; this may be a read error. The chain uses TRBV29-1 and TRBJ1-1, with TRBD1 as a possible D gene (6 bases). The CDR3 loop spans 13 amino acids. Germline CDR1 and CDR2: SQVTM and ANQGSEA. The CDR3 is CSVARTANTKAFF. CDR3 DNA sequence: TGCAGCGTCGCACGGACAGCGAACACTAAAGCTTTCTTT.

Worth noting for this clonotype: A much larger clone differs by one base, so this may be a read error. The V gene is TRBV6-5, the J gene TRBJ2-3; D not certain. Germline CDR1 MNHEY, CDR2 SVGAGI. There are 13 residues in the CDR3. CDR3 bases: TGTGCCAGCTTAGGTTCCAGCACAGTTACGCAGTATTTT. This gives the protein CASLGSSTVTQYF.